This TCR beta chain stems from a study of cytomegalovirus exposure and HLA in healthy donors. Study-level findings and limits: The presence/absence work took it that sequencing depth was about the same across donors. Later analysis suggested most CMV-associated TCR beta chains were HLA-restricted. Listed as cytomegalovirus-associated were 150 to 200 TCR beta chains.

The CDR3 is 16 amino acids. Per germline, CDR1 SGHTS and CDR2 YDEGEE. Trimming took off 2 bases at V and 3 bases at J, with 12 bases between the two ends. Comment on this clone: Its target is not known.

The PCR contained 60 Vbeta and 13 Jbeta primers. The repertoire was sequenced with immunoSEQ multiplex PCR; TCRdb's copy has only in-frame clones and lacks some. The table lists around 200,000 clones, over 60% of them singletons. Material: PBMCs. The chain joins TRBV5-8 to TRBJ1-6, with D unclear. The source is a male donor in good health and CMV-seronegative. In DNA form, the CDR3 reads TGTGCCAGCAGCTTACCCGGGGTTGACTATAATTCACCCCTCCACTTT. Its translation: CASSLPGVDYNSPLHF. Full variable domain (remainder filled in from reference TRBV5-8 and TRBJ1-6): EAGVTQSPTHLIKTRGQQATLRCSPISGHTSVYWYQQALGLGLQFLLWYDEGEERNRGNFPPRFSGRQFPNYSSELNVNALELEDSALYLCASSLPGVDYNSPLHFGNGTRLTVT.